This T cell receptor (beta chain) was recorded in a study of blood T cell repertoires in COVID-19. This table comes from immunoSEQ multiplex PCR, and its TCRdb copy is limited to in-frame clones, with some not included. This table holds approximately 140,000 clones, around 82% found once. This clone appeared a single time. Specimen: peripheral blood. This clonotype originated in a human donor with acute or convalescent COVID-19. The donor label of this sample is uncertain.

The CDR3 reads CASSILQGKGPPGGYTF. The DNA of the CDR3 is TGTGCCAGTAGTATCCTGCAGGGAAAAGGCCCTCCCGGTGGCTACACCTTC. The gene calls are TRBV19 and TRBJ1-2; D might be TRBD1 (5 bases). The V gene lost 3 bases and the J gene lost 7 bases, with 24 bases spanning the gap. The CDR3 is 17 residues long. Germline V gives CDR1 LNHDA, CDR2 SQIVND (reference sequence).